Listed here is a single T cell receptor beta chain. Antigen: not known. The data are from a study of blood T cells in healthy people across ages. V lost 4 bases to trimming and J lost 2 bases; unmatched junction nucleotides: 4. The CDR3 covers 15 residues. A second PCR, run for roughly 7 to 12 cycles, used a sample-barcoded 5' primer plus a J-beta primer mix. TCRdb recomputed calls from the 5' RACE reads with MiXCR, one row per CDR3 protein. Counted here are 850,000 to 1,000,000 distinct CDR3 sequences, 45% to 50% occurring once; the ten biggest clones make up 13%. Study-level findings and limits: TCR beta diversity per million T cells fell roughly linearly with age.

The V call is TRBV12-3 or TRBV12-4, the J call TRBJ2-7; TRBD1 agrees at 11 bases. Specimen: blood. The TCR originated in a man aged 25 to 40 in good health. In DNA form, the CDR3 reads TGTGCCAGCAGTTCCCGGGACAGGGGGACCTACGAGCAGTACTTC. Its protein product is CASSSRDRGTYEQYF.